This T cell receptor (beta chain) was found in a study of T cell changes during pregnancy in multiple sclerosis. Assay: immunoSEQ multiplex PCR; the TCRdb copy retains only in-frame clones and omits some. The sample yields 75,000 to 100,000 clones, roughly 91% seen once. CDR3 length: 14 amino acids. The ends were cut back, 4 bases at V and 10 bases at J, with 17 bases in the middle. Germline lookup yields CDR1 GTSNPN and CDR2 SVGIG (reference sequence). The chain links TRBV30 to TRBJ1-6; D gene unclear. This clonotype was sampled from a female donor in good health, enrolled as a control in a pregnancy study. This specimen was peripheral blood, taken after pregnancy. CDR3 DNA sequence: TGTGCCTGGAAACCGCCGCTGCGATACTCACCCCTCCACTTT. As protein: CAWKPPLRYSPLHF. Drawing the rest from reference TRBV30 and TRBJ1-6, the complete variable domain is SQTIHQWPATLVQPVGSPLSLECTVEGTSNPNLYWYRQAAGRGLQLLFYSVGIGQISSEVPQNLSASRPQDRQFILSSKKLLLSDSGFYLCAWKPPLRYSPLHFGNGTRLTVT.